These 15 T cell receptor beta chains originate from one sample sequenced in a study of blood T cell repertoires in COVID-19. The repertoire was sequenced with immunoSEQ multiplex PCR; TCRdb's copy has only in-frame clones and lacks some. The table has 13,000 to 15,000 clones, more than 80% seen once. Material for sequencing was peripheral blood. These receptors were obtained from a human donor in a cohort sampled during active COVID-19.

V usage is TRBV6-2 or TRBV6-3 and J usage is TRBJ1-6; maybe TRBD1 (5 bases). The germline gives CDR1 MNHEY, CDR2 SVGEGT. This CDR3 is 18 amino acids long. Trimming pared 3 bases from V and 1 base from J, leaving 16 bases between. The CDR3 loop is CASSYSGTGESYNSPLHF. For the CDR3, the DNA is TGTGCCAGCAGTTATTCCGGGACGGGGGAGTCCTATAATTCACCCCTCCACTTT.

This chain uses TRBV25-1 with TRBJ2-7; 8 nucleotides align to TRBD1. The CDR3 is made up of 13 amino acids. The germline V gene encodes CDR1 MGHDK and CDR2 SYGVNS. The V and J ends lost 6 bases and 6 bases, in that order; junction bases with no gene match: 7. The CDR3 sequence: CASSGQGIVEQYF. The CDR3 DNA sequence: TGTGCCAGCAGCGGACAGGGTATCGTCGAGCAGTACTTC.

The chain links TRBV28 to TRBJ1-1; D gene uncertain. Deletions cut 8 bases from V and 1 base from J, with 11 bases between. The CDR3 sequence is 13 residues long. Germline assignment: CDR1 MDHEN and CDR2 SYDVKM. The DNA of the CDR3 is TGTGCCAGCTCTCCGGACTGGAACACTGAAGCTTTCTTT. Translating gives CASSPDWNTEAFF.

This chain links TRBV7-2 with TRBJ2-5; 8 bases align to TRBD1. Germline CDR1 reads SGHTA; CDR2 reads FQGNSA. V lost 0 bases and J lost 2; bases outside the gene matches: 5. The CDR3 is 16 amino acids. The CDR3 region is CASSLASRGLQETQYF. The CDR3 DNA follows: TGTGCCAGCAGCTTAGCGTCCAGGGGGCTTCAAGAGACCCAGTACTTC.

The chain couples TRBV7-3 to TRBJ2-1, with TRBD2 identical over 15 bases. Trimming removed 1 base from V and 6 bases from J; junction bases left unmatched: 1. This CDR3 has 16 amino acids. Germline V gives CDR1 SGHTA, CDR2 FQGTGA. CDR3 residues: CASSLMGLAGGNEQFF. CDR3 coding DNA: TGTGCCAGCAGCTTAATGGGACTAGCGGGGGGCAATGAGCAGTTCTTC.

The chain uses TRBV5-1 and TRBJ1-2; the D is unclear. Germline assignment: CDR1 SGHRS and CDR2 YFSETQ. The CDR3 length is 15 residues. V lost 0 bases, J lost 0 bases, and 9 bases lay in between. CDR3 nucleotide sequence: TGCGCCAGCAGCTTGGGTGGCAACACTAACTATGGCTACACCTTC. Translation: CASSLGGNTNYGYTF.

V and J are TRBV6-2 or TRBV6-3 and TRBJ2-1, with TRBD2 identical over 8 bases. The CDR3 totals 15 residues. Per germline, CDR1 MNHEY and CDR2 SVGEGT. Trimming cost V 6 bases and J 7 bases; bases outside gene matches: 11. Here the CDR3 reads CASSSLAVVGNEQFF. The CDR3 bases are TGTGCCAGCAGCTCACTAGCGGTGGTTGGAAATGAGCAGTTCTTC.

V and J are TRBV28 and TRBJ1-4; 7 bases align to TRBD1. The J segment lost 7 bases and the V segment lost 6 bases, leaving 8 bases of the junction unmatched. Germline-derived CDR1 and CDR2 are MDHEN and SYDVKM. CDR3 length: 14 residues. DNA for the CDR3: TGTGCCAGCAGACCTGACAGGGTCGGTGAAAAACTGTTTTTT. It encodes CASRPDRVGEKLFF.

The V gene is TRBV5-8, the J gene TRBJ2-2, with TRBD1 as a possible D gene (9 bases). V gave up 3 bases and J gave up 3 bases, with 15 bases separating them. Germline V lookup: CDR1 SGHTS, CDR2 YDEGEE. There are 16 residues in the CDR3. The DNA for the CDR3 is TGTGCCAGCAGCTCGGGAGGGACAGGGCACACCGGGGAGCTGTTTTTT. Amino acids: CASSSGGTGHTGELFF.

The chain couples TRBV27 to TRBJ1-5, with 10 bases fitting TRBD1. The CDR3 runs 16 residues. V lost 5 bases and J lost 3; bases outside the gene matches: 7. From germline, CDR1 is MNHEY and CDR2 SMNVEV (reference sequence). CDR3 sequence (DNA): TGTGCCAGCAGTGTCAGGACAGGGGGAATCAATCAGCCCCAGCATTTT. Protein sequence: CASSVRTGGINQPQHF.

This clone was seen more than once but under ten times. The genes are TRBV5-4 and TRBJ2-7; 10 nucleotides match TRBD1. This CDR3 is 15 amino acids long. Germline CDR1 is SGHNT and CDR2 is YYREEE (reference sequence). V lost 5 bases, J lost 2 bases, and 7 bases stayed unmatched. CDR3 DNA: TGTGCCAGCAGAAGGGACAGGGGTTTCCCCTACGAGCAGTACTTC. The encoded protein is CASRRDRGFPYEQYF.

This chain joins TRBV5-1 and TRBJ1-1; D might be TRBD1 (5 bases). CDR3 length: 17 residues. The germline V gene encodes CDR1 SGHRS and CDR2 YFSETQ. Trimming pared 2 bases from V and 2 bases from J, leaving 19 bases between. CDR3: CASSLYGGLSLNTEAFF. Written as DNA, the CDR3 is TGCGCCAGCAGCTTATACGGGGGTCTAAGTCTAAACACTGAAGCTTTCTTT.

The CDR3 protein is CASSEVPSGGSYNEQFF. The CDR3 bases are TGTGCCAGCAGTGAAGTTCCTAGCGGCGGCTCCTACAATGAGCAGTTCTTC. The rearrangement joins TRBV6-1 to TRBJ2-1; 7 nucleotides match TRBD2. Germline CDR1 MNHNS, CDR2 SASEGT. The CDR3 covers 17 residues. V was clipped by 1 base and J by 0 bases; unmatched bases: 6.

In its sample, this clone was seen once. The chain is built from TRBV10-3 and TRBJ2-5; D possibly corresponds to TRBD2 (6 bases). The CDR3 runs to 13 residues. Germline V gene data show CDR1 as ENHRY and CDR2 as SYGVKD. V was trimmed by 6 bases and J by 0 bases, leaving 8 bases between them. The CDR3 sequence is CAIRDYNQETQYF. The DNA of the CDR3 is TGTGCCATCAGGGACTACAACCAAGAGACCCAGTACTTC.

This sequence joins TRBV19 and TRBJ2-2; 7 bases are shared with TRBD1. The CDR3 is made up of 15 amino acids. Germline V gene lookup returns CDR1 LNHDA and CDR2 SQIVND (reference sequence). The ends lost 8 bases at V and 2 bases at J; junction bases unmatched: 8. CDR3 nucleotides: TGTGCCAGTCTTACCGGGACAGCCAACACCGGGGAGCTGTTTTTT. Translated, it gives CASLTGTANTGELFF. Combining the CDR3 with reference TRBV19 and TRBJ2-2 gives the whole variable domain DGGITQSPKYLFRKEGQNVTLSCEQNLNHDAMYWYRQDPGQGLRLIYYSQIVNDFQKGDIAEGYSVSREKKESFPLTVTSAQKNPTAFYLCASLTGTANTGELFFGEGSRLTVL.